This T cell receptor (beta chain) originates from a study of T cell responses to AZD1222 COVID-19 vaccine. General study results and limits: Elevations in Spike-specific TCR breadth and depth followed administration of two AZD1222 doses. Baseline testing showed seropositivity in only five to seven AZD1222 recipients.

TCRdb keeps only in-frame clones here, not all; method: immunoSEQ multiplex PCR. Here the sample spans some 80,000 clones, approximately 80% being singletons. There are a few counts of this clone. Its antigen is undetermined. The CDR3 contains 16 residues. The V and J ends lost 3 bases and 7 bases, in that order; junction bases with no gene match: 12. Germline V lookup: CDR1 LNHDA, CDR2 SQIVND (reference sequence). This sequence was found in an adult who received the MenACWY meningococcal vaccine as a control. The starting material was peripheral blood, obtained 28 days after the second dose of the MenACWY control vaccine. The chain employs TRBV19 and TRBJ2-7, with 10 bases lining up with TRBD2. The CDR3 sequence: CASSMWLAGAQKEQYF. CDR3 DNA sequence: TGTGCCAGTAGTATGTGGCTAGCGGGAGCCCAAAAGGAGCAGTACTTC.